These T cell receptor beta chains were read from a single sample in a study of blood T cell repertoires in COVID-19. Sequencing used immunoSEQ multiplex PCR; TCRdb keeps in-frame clones, though not all of them. The table has 210,000 or so clones, under 95% seen once; the top ten hold approximately 1.2%. The specimen was peripheral blood. The receptors stem from a man aged 25 to 40 with acute or convalescent COVID-19. CDR3s include the opening cysteine and the closing phenylalanine or tryptophan. Size values are once, few and many counts, or a class for expanded clones, and some rows have none.

CDR3: CASSLVRLHEQYF
J: TRBJ2-7
V: TRBV28
size: NA

CDR3: CASSLVDRDSGNTIYF
J: TRBJ1-3
V: TRBV5-1
size: NA

CDR3: CASKDRPYNEQFF
J: TRBJ2-1
V: TRBV19
size: NA

CDR3: CASSEWSQLKKHF
J: TRBJ1-5
V: TRBV6-1
size: once

CDR3: CASNIQGYGYTF
J: TRBJ1-2
V: TRBV6-6
size: NA

CDR3: CASSPPAGRISGNTIYF
J: TRBJ1-3
V: TRBV18
size: once

CDR3: CASSLEASGTDTQYF
J: TRBJ2-3
V: TRBV7-3
size: NA

CDR3: CASSLRRKAYEQYF
J: TRBJ2-7
V: TRBV28
size: NA

CDR3: CASSLDSGKNTDTQYF
J: TRBJ2-3
V: TRBV7-8
size: NA

CDR3: CASSLNGGAWETQYF
J: TRBJ2-5
V: TRBV5-1
size: once

CDR3: CASSLSGMSSYEQYF
J: TRBJ2-7
V: TRBV27
size: NA

CDR3: CASSHIPGQGASEAFF
J: TRBJ1-1
V: TRBV4-1
size: NA

CDR3: CASSESGQYNQPQHF
J: TRBJ1-5
V: TRBV25-1
size: NA

CDR3: CAISESTGVTYEQYF
J: TRBJ2-7
V: TRBV10-3
size: NA

CDR3: CASSITSGTGYGIQYF
J: TRBJ2-4
V: TRBV19
size: NA

CDR3: CASSPLRGGERAGELFF
J: TRBJ2-2
V: TRBV3-1/TRBV3-2
size: NA

CDR3: CASSASRTHGYTF
J: TRBJ1-2
V: TRBV9
size: NA

CDR3: CASILARDRVREQYF
J: TRBJ2-7
V: TRBV2
size: NA

CDR3: CASSAGRDRAYEQYF
J: TRBJ2-7
V: TRBV9
size: NA

CDR3: CASSQDRQGEAFF
J: TRBJ1-1
V: TRBV5-4
size: NA

CDR3: CASSPTGSSYEQYF
J: TRBJ2-7
V: TRBV3-1/TRBV3-2
size: NA

CDR3: CASSLEVAGGVEQYF
J: TRBJ2-7
V: TRBV7-2
size: NA

CDR3: CAWSRLTGSTDTQYF
J: TRBJ2-3
V: TRBV30
size: once

CDR3: CATYRLGGQTEAFF
J: TRBJ1-1
V: TRBV2
size: NA

CDR3: CASSLYRGGNTIYF
J: TRBJ1-3
V: TRBV28
size: NA

CDR3: CASSLSSLESYEQYF
J: TRBJ2-7
V: TRBV11-1
size: NA

CDR3: CAWSRDSHGQPQHF
J: TRBJ1-5
V: TRBV30
size: NA

CDR3: CASSQGTAAYEQYF
J: TRBJ2-7
V: TRBV14
size: NA

CDR3: CASSPHPSLYGYTF
J: TRBJ1-2
V: TRBV28
size: NA

CDR3: CASSGNRQGTF
J: TRBJ2-7
V: TRBV28
size: NA

CDR3: CASSLPIGAGGDEQFF
J: TRBJ2-1
V: TRBV5-1
size: NA

CDR3: CASGFTVGEQYF
J: TRBJ2-7
V: TRBV12-5
size: NA

CDR3: CASSLTSRKEKLFF
J: TRBJ1-4
V: TRBV7-9
size: NA

CDR3: CASSQPSLFTEAFF
J: TRBJ1-1
V: TRBV4-1
size: NA

CDR3: CASSLYRPTEAFF
J: TRBJ1-1
V: TRBV7-2
size: NA

CDR3: CASSKNEQFF
J: TRBJ2-1
V: TRBV25-1
size: NA

CDR3: CASSPGQGVYYEQYF
J: TRBJ2-7
V: TRBV19
size: NA

CDR3: CASSYSGQGASGTF
J: TRBJ1-2
V: TRBV6-5
size: NA

CDR3: CASSIATGKAFF
J: TRBJ1-1
V: TRBV19
size: NA

CDR3: CASSTLATGTNTIYF
J: TRBJ1-3
V: TRBV19
size: NA

CDR3: CASGGGIGTGVTGELFF
J: TRBJ2-2
V: TRBV28
size: NA

CDR3: CASSYSLAVYYNEQFF
J: TRBJ2-1
V: TRBV6-2/TRBV6-3
size: NA

CDR3: CASEDRVNQPQHF
J: TRBJ1-5
V: TRBV28
size: NA

CDR3: CASGDRGAPNYGYTF
J: TRBJ1-2
V: TRBV9
size: NA

CDR3: CAGVPGQGSGTEAFF
J: TRBJ1-1
V: TRBV2
size: once

CDR3: CSVDQGQGARYEQYF
J: TRBJ2-7
V: TRBV29-1
size: NA

CDR3: CASSRGDSPSTEQYF
J: TRBJ2-7
V: TRBV9
size: NA

CDR3: CASRLDYSSTDTQYF
J: TRBJ2-3
V: TRBV5-4
size: NA

CDR3: CAISVRGNTEAFF
J: TRBJ1-1
V: TRBV10-3
size: NA

CDR3: CASSHTPDSPLHF
J: TRBJ1-6
V: TRBV5-1
size: NA

CDR3: CASQTSSNSPLHF
J: TRBJ1-6
V: TRBV6-5
size: NA

CDR3: CASSLKPRELFF
J: TRBJ2-2
V: TRBV11-2
size: few

CDR3: CASSTGTALNTGELFF
J: TRBJ2-2
V: TRBV19
size: NA

CDR3: CASSQGGPQPQHF
J: TRBJ1-5
V: TRBV4-1
size: NA

CDR3: CASSLLGGSGTYTQYF
J: TRBJ2-3
V: TRBV7-2
size: once

CDR3: CASVSGGQETQYF
J: TRBJ2-5
V: TRBV12-3/TRBV12-4
size: NA

CDR3: CASSQVQGMGYGYTF
J: TRBJ1-2
V: TRBV4-1
size: NA

CDR3: CASNRVNSYNEQFF
J: TRBJ2-1
V: TRBV21-1
size: NA